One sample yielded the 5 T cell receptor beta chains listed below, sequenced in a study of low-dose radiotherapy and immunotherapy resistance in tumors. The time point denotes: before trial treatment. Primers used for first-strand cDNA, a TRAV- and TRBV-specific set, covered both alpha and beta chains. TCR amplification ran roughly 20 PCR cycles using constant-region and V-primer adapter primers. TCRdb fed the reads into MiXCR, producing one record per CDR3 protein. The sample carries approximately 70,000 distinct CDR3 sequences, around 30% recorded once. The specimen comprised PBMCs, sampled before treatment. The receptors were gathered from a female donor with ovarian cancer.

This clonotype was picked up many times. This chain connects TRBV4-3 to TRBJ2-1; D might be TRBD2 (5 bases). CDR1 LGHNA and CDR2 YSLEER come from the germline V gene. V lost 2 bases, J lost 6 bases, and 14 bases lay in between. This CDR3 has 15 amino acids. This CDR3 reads CASSQNGIIPNEQFF. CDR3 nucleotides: TGCGCCAGCAGCCAAAACGGGATTATCCCCAATGAGCAGTTCTTC.

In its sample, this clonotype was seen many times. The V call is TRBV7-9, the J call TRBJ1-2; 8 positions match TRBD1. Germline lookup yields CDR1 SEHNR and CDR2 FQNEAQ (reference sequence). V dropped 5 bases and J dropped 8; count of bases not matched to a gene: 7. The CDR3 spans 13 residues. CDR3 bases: TGTGCCAGCAGCCCCCAGGGGGCAATAGGCTACACCTTC. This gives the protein CASSPQGAIGYTF.

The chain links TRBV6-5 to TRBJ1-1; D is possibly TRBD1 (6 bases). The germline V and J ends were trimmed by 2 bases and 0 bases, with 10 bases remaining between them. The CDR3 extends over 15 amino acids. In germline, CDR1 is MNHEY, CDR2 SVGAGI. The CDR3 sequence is CASSYEGTLNTEAFF. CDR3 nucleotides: TGTGCCAGCAGTTACGAAGGGACACTGAACACTGAAGCTTTCTTT.

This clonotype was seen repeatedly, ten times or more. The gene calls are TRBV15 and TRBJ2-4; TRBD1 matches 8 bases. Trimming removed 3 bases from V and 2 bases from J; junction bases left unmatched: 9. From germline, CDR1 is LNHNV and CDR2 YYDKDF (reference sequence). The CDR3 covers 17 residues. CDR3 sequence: CATSSSGQGRTKNIQYF. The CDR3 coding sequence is TGTGCCACCAGCAGCTCTGGACAGGGTCGGACCAAAAACATTCAGTACTTC.

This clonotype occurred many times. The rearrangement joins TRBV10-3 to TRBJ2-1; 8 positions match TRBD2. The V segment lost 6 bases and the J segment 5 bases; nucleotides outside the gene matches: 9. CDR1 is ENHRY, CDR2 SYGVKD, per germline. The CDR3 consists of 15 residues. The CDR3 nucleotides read TGTGCCATCAGCCCCGATCGGGGGGGAAACAATGAGCAGTTCTTC. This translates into CAISPDRGGNNEQFF.